This T cell receptor beta chain derives from a study of blood T cell repertoires in COVID-19. The CDR3 is 14 residues long. V shed 5 bases and J 15 bases; nucleotides not matched to a gene: 12. Germline V gene lookup returns CDR1 SGHVS and CDR2 FQNEAQ. Membership in each cohort depended on participant-reported clinical history. Original data processing: The assay estimated nucleated cells by amplifying reference gene primers. Clones were read by immunoSEQ multiplex PCR, and TCRdb kept only the in-frame ones, dropping some. The V and J calls and clone size are taken from that table; D and trimming were inferred from the DNA. The sample has around 280,000 clones, around 90% seen once.

Sequenced sample: PBMCs or T cells enriched from blood (not recorded which). The clonotype was recovered from a woman between 40 and 55 years old who had recovered from COVID-19. The gene calls are TRBV7-8 and TRBJ1-6; TRBD1 matches 8 bases. In nucleotides, the CDR3 is TGTGCCAGCAGCCCCGGACAGGGAAGCGTCGGCCTCCACTTT. This gives the protein CASSPGQGSVGLHF.